The 20 T cell receptor beta chains reported below all come from one sample, sequenced in a study of PD-1 blockade in classical Hodgkin lymphoma. Every patient was affected by relapse after autologous stem cell transplantation, while exposure to brentuximab vedotin was not uniform. Here immunoSEQ multiplex PCR was the method, and the copy in TCRdb shows in-frame clones only, minus some. Of tens of thousands of clones listed, 73% were seen once; the top ten hold more than 13%. Sample: peripheral blood mononuclear cells (PBMCs), taken before the second cycle of nivolumab. The receptor set was obtained from a human donor with classical Hodgkin lymphoma.

This chain connects TRBV19 to TRBJ2-7; 11 bases agree with TRBD1. Germline loops: CDR1 LNHDA, CDR2 SQIVND (reference sequence). V shed 4 bases, J shed 6 bases, and the junction held 5 bases outside the gene matches. CDR3 length equals 14 residues. CDR3 region: CASSTSGTGGEQYF. CDR3 nucleotide sequence: TGTGCCAGTAGTACCTCCGGGACAGGGGGCGAGCAGTACTTC.

The chain uses TRBV7-3 and TRBJ2-1; D remains ambiguous. Trimming removed 2 bases at V and 9 bases at J, with 5 bases between. The V gene's germline CDR1 is SGHTA and CDR2 FQGTGA. The CDR3 contains 11 residues. The CDR3: CASSLLGEQFF. CDR3 coding DNA: TGTGCCAGCAGCTTATTGGGTGAGCAGTTCTTC.

Only one count was recorded for this clone. This chain uses TRBV6-6 with TRBJ1-5; no clear D. The CDR3 is 16 amino acids. V dropped 0 bases and J dropped 3 bases, with 12 bases sitting between them. The germline V gene has CDR1 MNHNY and CDR2 SVGAGI (reference sequence). As DNA, the CDR3 is TGTGCCAGCAGTTACTCGGCGGTAGTAGACAATCAGCCCCAGCATTTT. This codes for CASSYSAVVDNQPQHF.

V and J are TRBV30 and TRBJ2-1; D uncertain. The CDR3 covers 15 residues. CDR1 is GTSNPN, CDR2 SVGIG, per germline (reference sequence). The DNA of the CDR3 is TGTGCTACCTCGTCACGGGCCCGCTCCTACAATGAGCAGTTCTTC. This sequence encodes CATSSRARSYNEQFF.

The gene calls are TRBV11-2 and TRBJ2-1; D may be TRBD1 (5 bases). The V end lost 1 base, the J end lost 5 bases, and 12 bases lay between the germline ends. This CDR3 contains 15 residues. Germline loops: CDR1 SGHAT, CDR2 FQNNGV. CDR3 region: CASSLARAADNEQFF. CDR3 nucleotide sequence: TGTGCCAGCAGCTTAGCCAGGGCTGCGGACAATGAGCAGTTCTTC.

V is TRBV7-2 and J is TRBJ2-7; 8 nucleotides agree with TRBD2. CDR1 is SGHTA, CDR2 FQGNSA, per germline. Unmatched junction bases numbered 7, after V lost 5 bases and J lost 7 bases. CDR3 length: 13 amino acids. CDR3 sequence reads: CASSLGGGWEQYF. The DNA of the CDR3 is TGTGCCAGCAGCCTAGGCGGGGGGTGGGAGCAGTACTTC.

The chain has TRBV7-3 and TRBJ2-7, with a possible D match to TRBD1 (6 bases). V dropped 4 bases and J dropped 3 bases, with 10 bases sitting between them. CDR1 SGHTA and CDR2 FQGTGA come from the germline V gene. This CDR3 has 13 amino acids. CDR3 bases: TGTGCCAGCAGCTATACAGGGATCTACGAGCAGTACTTC. This gives the protein CASSYTGIYEQYF. Together with reference TRBV7-3 and TRBJ2-7, the CDR3 gives the full variable domain: GAGVSQTPSNKVTEKGKYVELRCDPISGHTALYWYRQSLGQGPEFLIYFQGTGAADDSGLPNDRFFAVRPEGSVSTLKIQRTERGDSAVYLCASSYTGIYEQYFGPGTRLTVT.

The V and J genes are TRBV28 and TRBJ2-7; 8 bases are shared with TRBD1. V lost 5 bases and J lost 4; bases outside the gene matches: 4. Germline V lookup: CDR1 MDHEN, CDR2 SYDVKM. The CDR3 runs 13 residues. This CDR3 reads CASSPGTGYEQYF. Written as DNA, the CDR3 is TGTGCCAGCAGTCCCGGGACAGGATACGAGCAGTACTTC. The complete variable domain, with remaining parts taken from reference TRBV28 and TRBJ2-7, reads DVKVTQSSRYLVKRTGEKVFLECVQDMDHENMFWYRQDPGLGLRLIYFSYDVKMKEKGDIPEGYSVSREKKERFSLILESASTNQTSMYLCASSPGTGYEQYFGPGTRLTVT.

This clone is judged medium-sized (0.01 to 0.1%). Other nucleotide sequences from this sample produce the same CDR3. This chain joins TRBV25-1 and TRBJ1-3; unclear D gene. Trimming cost V 2 bases and J 2 bases, with 7 bases left between them. The CDR3 extends over 14 amino acids. Germline loops: CDR1 MGHDK, CDR2 SYGVNS. Written as DNA, the CDR3 is TGTGCCAGCAGTGAAGAAAGAACTGGAAACACCATATATTTT. Translation gives CASSEERTGNTIYF. Full variable domain (outside the CDR3, taken from reference TRBV25-1 and TRBJ1-3): EADIYQTPRYLVIGTGKKITLECSQTMGHDKMYWYQQDPGMELHLIHYSYGVNSTEKGDLSSESTVSRIRTEHFPLTLESARPSHTSQYLCASSEERTGNTIYFGEGSWLTVV.

The V call is TRBV6-6, the J call TRBJ1-2; no clear D. The germline CDR1 and CDR2 sequences are MNHNY and SVGAGI (reference sequence). The CDR3 contains 16 residues. The ends were cut back, 4 bases at V and 5 bases at J, with 20 bases in the middle. In DNA form, the CDR3 reads TGTGCCAGCAGTTCCTCGAAGGACCAGGCATCTTATGGCTACACCTTC. It is translated as CASSSSKDQASYGYTF.

With regard to this clone: Other DNA sequences within the sample encode an identical CDR3. J is TRBJ2-3 and V is TRBV27; 14 bases are shared with TRBD2. This CDR3 region has 16 residues. Germline assignment: CDR1 MNHEY and CDR2 SMNVEV (reference sequence). J gave up 4 bases and V 5 bases, and 5 bases lay outside the gene matches. This CDR3 is CASSPRLAGGPDTQYF. Here the CDR3 DNA reads TGTGCCAGCAGTCCGAGACTAGCGGGAGGGCCAGATACGCAGTATTTT.

The chain recombines TRBV18 with TRBJ2-7, with D perhaps matching TRBD2 (5 bases). Germline V CDR1 and CDR2: KGHSH, LQKENI. With 1 base removed from V and 7 bases from J, the gap between germline ends came to 11 bases. There are 13 residues in the CDR3. CDR3 in amino acids: CASSPRGLEEQYF. The DNA of the CDR3 is TGTGCCAGCTCACCACGTGGACTTGAGGAGCAGTACTTC.

This chain connects TRBV28 to TRBJ2-7, with 7 nucleotides matching TRBD2. J gave up 2 bases and V 7 bases, and 2 bases lay outside the gene matches. This CDR3 comprises 12 residues. Germline V gene data show CDR1 as MDHEN and CDR2 as SYDVKM. CDR3 amino acids: CASIGLAYEQYF. As DNA, the CDR3 is TGTGCCAGCATTGGACTAGCCTACGAGCAGTACTTC.

This clone has more than one count but fewer than ten. V gene TRBV15 combines with J gene TRBJ2-7; D remains unclear. V dropped 3 bases and J dropped 1 base, with 7 bases sitting between them. Germline CDR1 LNHNV, CDR2 YYDKDF (reference sequence). This CDR3 contains 13 residues. CDR3 region: CATSRRASYEQYF. CDR3 bases: TGTGCCACCAGCAGGCGAGCATCCTACGAGCAGTACTTC.

This chain links TRBV14 with TRBJ2-7, with 7 bases matching TRBD2. Trimming removed 1 base from V and 4 bases from J; junction bases left unmatched: 7. The CDR3 length is 15 residues. Germline V lookup: CDR1 SGHDN, CDR2 FVKESK. CDR3: CASSQGTGEGYEQYF. The CDR3 coding sequence is TGTGCCAGCAGCCAAGGGACCGGGGAGGGGTACGAGCAGTACTTC. The full variable domain, its missing parts supplied by reference TRBV14 and TRBJ2-7, is EAGVTQFPSHSVIEKGQTVTLRCDPISGHDNLYWYRRVMGKEIKFLLHFVKESKQDESGMPNNRFLAERTGGTYSTLKVQPAELEDSGVYFCASSQGTGEGYEQYFGPGTRLTVT.

Worth noting for this clone: This same CDR3 is encoded by further DNA sequences in the sample. The chain is built from TRBV19 and TRBJ1-5; 7 bases match TRBD1. The CDR3 totals 15 residues. The germline CDR1 and CDR2 sequences are LNHDA and SQIVND (reference sequence). Unmatched junction bases numbered 6, after V lost 7 bases and J lost 0 bases. As DNA, the CDR3 is TGTGCCAGTAAGAGGGGGCCCTATAGCAATCAGCCCCAGCATTTT. It translates to CASKRGPYSNQPQHF.

The V call is TRBV2, the J call TRBJ1-3; D uncertain. CDR3 length equals 13 residues. Germline lookup yields CDR1 SNHLY and CDR2 FYNNEI. V shed 4 bases and J shed 0 bases, with 4 bases lying between them. CDR3: CASSGDSGNTIYF. CDR3 DNA: TGTGCCAGCAGTGGGGACTCTGGAAACACCATATATTTT.

V is TRBV25-1 and J is TRBJ2-3; maybe TRBD2 (5 bases). Germline CDR1 reads MGHDK; CDR2 reads SYGVNS. V lost 3 bases, J lost 9 bases, and 16 bases lay in between. CDR3 length equals 14 residues. The CDR3 protein is CASSDPARGRTQYF. CDR3 DNA: TGTGCCAGCAGTGATCCCGCCCGGGGTCGGACGCAGTATTTT.

This chain uses TRBV7-2 with TRBJ2-7; TRBD2 agrees at 8 bases. The CDR3 has 15 amino acids. With V trimmed by 2 bases and J by 0 bases, 3 bases remained unmatched. Germline CDR1 reads SGHTA; CDR2 reads FQGNSA. CDR3 DNA sequence: TGTGCCAGCAGCTTATTCGGGAGGGCCTCCTACGAGCAGTACTTC. This gives the protein CASSLFGRASYEQYF.

The chain uses TRBV21-1 and TRBJ2-7; the listed D gene, TRBD2, was not tested against the DNA. TRBV21-1 counts as a pseudogene. This CDR3 is built from 15 residues. CDR3 DNA: TGTGCCAGCAGCAAAGATCCGCGCGCGGGAGCCGAGCAGTACTTC. Translated: CASSKDPRAGAEQYF.